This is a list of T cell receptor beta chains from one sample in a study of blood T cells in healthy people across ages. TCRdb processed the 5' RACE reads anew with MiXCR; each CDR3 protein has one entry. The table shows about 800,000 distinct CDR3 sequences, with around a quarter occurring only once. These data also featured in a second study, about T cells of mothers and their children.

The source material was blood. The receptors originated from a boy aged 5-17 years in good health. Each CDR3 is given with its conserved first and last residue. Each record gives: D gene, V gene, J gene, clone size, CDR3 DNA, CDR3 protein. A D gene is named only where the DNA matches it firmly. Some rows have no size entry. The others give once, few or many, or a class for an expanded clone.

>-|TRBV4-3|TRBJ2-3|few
TGCGCCAGCAGCCAAGGCAGGGTGAAGAGCACAGATACGCAGTATTTT
CASSQGRVKSTDTQYF
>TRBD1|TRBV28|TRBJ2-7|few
TGTGCCAGCAGTTCTTACAGGGGGCAAGACGAGCAGTACTTC
CASSSYRGQDEQYF
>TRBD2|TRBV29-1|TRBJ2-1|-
TGCAGCGTTGTGTGGGAGGGCCGCAGTCATGAGCAGTTCTTC
CSVVWEGRSHEQFF
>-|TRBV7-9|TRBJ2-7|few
TGTGCCAGCAGCTTGGTAGGGTTGAGTGAGCAGTACTTC
CASSLVGLSEQYF
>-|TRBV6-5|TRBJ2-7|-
TGTGCCAGCAGTTACTCGATAACAGAGGATAGCGAGCAGTACTTC
CASSYSITEDSEQYF
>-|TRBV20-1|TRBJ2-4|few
TGCAGTGCTAGGGGGAGTAGGGGAAACATTCAGTACTTC
CSARGSRGNIQYF
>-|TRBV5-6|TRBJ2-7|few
TGTGCCAGCAGCTTGGGGGGCCCGGGACCTTACGAGCAGTACTTC
CASSLGGPGPYEQYF
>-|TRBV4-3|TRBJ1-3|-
TGCGCCAGCAGTTGGACCGAACAAGCTGACACCATATATTTT
CASSWTEQADTIYF
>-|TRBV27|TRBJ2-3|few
TGTGCCAGCAGTAAAATCTACCCAGCGGGCAACACAGATACGCAGTATTTT
CASSKIYPAGNTDTQYF
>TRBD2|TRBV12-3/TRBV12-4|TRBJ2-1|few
TGTGCCACTCAAAGCGGGAGCTACAATGAGCAGTTCTTC
CATQSGSYNEQFF
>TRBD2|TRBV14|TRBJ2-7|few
TGTGCCAGCAGCCAAGGAGGTAGCGGGAGGCAAGGCGAGCAGTACTTC
CASSQGGSGRQGEQYF
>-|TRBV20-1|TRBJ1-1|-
TGCAGTGCTAGAGATAAGACGGTCGGGTATGCTTTCTTT
CSARDKTVGYAFF
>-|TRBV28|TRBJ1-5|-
TGTGCCAGCAGGCTTACAGGGAGCAATCAGCCCCAGCATTTT
CASRLTGSNQPQHF
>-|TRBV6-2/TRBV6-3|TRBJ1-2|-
TGTGCCAGCAGTTACGACAGAGATGGCTACACCTTC
CASSYDRDGYTF
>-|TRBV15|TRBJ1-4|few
TGTGCCACCAGCAGCGGACCCAGGGTCACTAATGAAAAACTGTTTTTT
CATSSGPRVTNEKLFF
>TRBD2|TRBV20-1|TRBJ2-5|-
TGCAGTGCCATATCGACTAGCGGGGACCAAGAGACCCAGTCCTTC
CSAISTSGDQETQSF
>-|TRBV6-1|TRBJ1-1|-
TGTGCCAGCAGTGCGCTTCAGGGGAGCACTGAAGCTTTCTTT
CASSALQGSTEAFF
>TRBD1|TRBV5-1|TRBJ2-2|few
TGCGCCAGCAGCCTCCGGACAGGGCACACCGGGGAGCTGTTTTTT
CASSLRTGHTGELFF
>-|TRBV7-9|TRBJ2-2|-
TGTGCCAGCAGCCCAGGGGTGAACGCCGGGGAGCTGTTTTTT
CASSPGVNAGELFF
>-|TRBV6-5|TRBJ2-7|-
TGTGCCAGCAGCAAAGGACCTCGCTACGAGCAGTACTTC
CASSKGPRYEQYF
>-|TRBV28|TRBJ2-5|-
TGTGCCAGCAGACCCCTATATGGGACCCAGTACTTC
CASRPLYGTQYF
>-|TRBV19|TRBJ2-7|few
TGTGCCAGTAGTATTCAGACTTGGCGTGAGCAGTACTTC
CASSIQTWREQYF
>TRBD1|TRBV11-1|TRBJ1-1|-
TGTGCCAGCAGCCTGGGACAGGGTGTCTCTGAAGCTTTCTTT
CASSLGQGVSEAFF
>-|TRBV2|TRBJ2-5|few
TGTGCCAGCAGCGGCGGGACTGTCTACCAAGAGACCCAGTACTTC
CASSGGTVYQETQYF
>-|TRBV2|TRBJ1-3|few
TGTGCCAGCGCACAGTTCGGAAGTCGCTCTGGAAACACCATATATTTT
CASAQFGSRSGNTIYF
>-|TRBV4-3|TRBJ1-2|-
TGCGCCAGCAGCCAAGACCTCCCAGCTAACTATGGCTACACCTTC
CASSQDLPANYGYTF